Presented here are 11 T cell receptor beta chains from one specimen sequenced in a study of T cells in women clearing cervical HPV infection (dated by TCRdb to 2017 to 2018). To prepare the library, the immunoSEQ multiplex PCR assay was applied. TCRdb re-hosts the immuneACCESS table, in-frame sequences only. Its copies lack some clones; in the studies checked, an unresolved V gene accounts for under half of them, and the cause for the rest is not known. The table for this sample shows 40,000 to 55,000 clones. The ten top clones hold about 1% of the sample. The sequenced sample was blood buffy coat. These receptors were collected from a woman aged 18 to 75 with a cervical HPV16 infection that either progressed to CIN3+ or cleared (not recorded which).

Regarding this clone: The read halts 3 residues ahead of the CDR3 end, with the missing end drawn from the germline J gene. The rearrangement links TRBV6-1 to TRBJ2-3, with 8 bases that match TRBD2. V lost 3 bases, J lost 4 bases, and 3 bases stayed unmatched. The CDR3 loop spans 14 amino acids. Germline loops: CDR1 MNHNS, CDR2 SASEGT. CDR3 DNA (partial): TGTGCCAGCAGTGACAGCGGGGGCGCAGATACG. Protein sequence: CASSDSGGADT. The full CDR3 protein reads CASSDSGGADTQYF.

As concerns this clone: Sequencing ends 3 residues short of the CDR3 end; the germline J gene provides the rest. The chain carries TRBV7-9 and TRBJ2-4; 7 bases agree with TRBD1. This CDR3 is built from 13 residues. Germline loops: CDR1 SEHNR, CDR2 FQNEAQ (reference sequence). This CDR3 is CASGGRQGGGQYF. The sequenced part of the CDR3 DNA is TGTGCCAGCGGCGGAAGACAGGGCGGTGGT.

For this clone: Read data end 3 residues before the CDR3 end; the end is taken from the germline J gene. The V call is TRBV5-1, the J call TRBJ2-2, with D possibly TRBD1 on 6 matching bases. The V gene's germline CDR1 is SGHRS and CDR2 YFSETQ. This CDR3 is 17 amino acids long. The sequenced part of the CDR3 DNA is TGCGCCAGCAGCCCAGGACAGCGAAGCTCCTATAATTCACCG. Translated, it gives CASSPGQRSSYNSP. The whole CDR3 is CASSPGQRSSYNSPLFF.

CDR3 bases read: TGTGCCAGCAGCCAAGAATCAGGGGGAGCCTCCTATGGC. It specifies CASSQESGGASYG. In full, the CDR3 is CASSQESGGASYGYTF. This chain joins TRBV14 and TRBJ1-2, with 7 positions matching TRBD1. Read data end 3 residues before the CDR3 end; the end is taken from the germline J gene. This CDR3 comprises 16 residues. The V gene end was trimmed by 0 bases and the J gene end by 4 bases; junction bases not matched to a gene: 8. CDR1 is SGHDN and CDR2 is FVKESK in the germline V gene.

For this clone: The read terminates 3 residues ahead of where the CDR3 ends, so the germline J gene completes it. The chain combines TRBV19 with TRBJ2-4; 8 nucleotides align to TRBD2. CDR3 size: 16 residues. Germline CDR1 is LNHDA and CDR2 is SQIVND (reference sequence). The DNA read from the CDR3 is TGTGCCAGTAGTATAGGGAGAAGCATCTCGGCGGGGGGT. It encodes CASSIGRSISAGG. In full, the CDR3 reads CASSIGRSISAGGQYF.

Comment on this clone: The read falls 3 residues short of the CDR3 end, and the missing part is taken from the germline J gene. The same CDR3 can be traced to other DNA sequences in this sample. The V gene is TRBV29-1, the J gene TRBJ1-2; TRBD1 might be the D (5 bases). Per germline, CDR1 SQVTM and CDR2 ANQGSEA. The CDR3 covers 14 residues. The V and J ends lost 5 bases and 5 bases respectively, with 18 bases between them. The CDR3: CSVSRRQSQYGYTF. The covered CDR3 bases are TGCAGCGTTTCAAGAAGACAGTCCCAATATGGC.

Points on this clone: The CDR3 is cut off 3 residues early in the read; its end comes from the germline J gene. The rearrangement uses TRBV6-1 and TRBJ2-6; the D gene is possibly TRBD1 (5 bases). With 1 base removed from V and 1 base from J, the gap between germline ends came to 8 bases. Germline V gene data show CDR1 as MNHNS and CDR2 as SASEGT. The CDR3 covers 16 residues. The CDR3: CASSEVGLSGANVLTF. Incomplete CDR3 DNA: TGTGCCAGCAGTGAAGTGGGGCTTTCTGGGGCCAACGTC.

For this clone: The read comes to an end 3 residues before the CDR3 does, leaving the germline J gene to fill in the end. J is TRBJ2-3 and V is TRBV20-1; TRBD1 aligns across 7 bases. The germline CDR1 and CDR2 sequences are DFQATT and SNEGSKA (reference sequence). The CDR3 sequence is 15 residues long. The CDR3: CSAGLTGLASGTQYF. The part of the CDR3 DNA that was read is TGCAGTGCTGGACTGACAGGGTTGGCGAGTGGGACG.

A word on this clone: The read ends 3 residues early relative to the CDR3; the germline J gene fills the gap. This chain uses TRBV7-9 with TRBJ2-3; 7 bases line up with TRBD1. This CDR3 region has 15 residues. Germline loops: CDR1 SEHNR, CDR2 FQNEAQ (reference sequence). CDR3 in amino acids: CASSSQGQLGETQYF. CDR3 DNA, as far as it was read: TGTGCCAGCAGCTCCCAGGGACAGTTAGGAGAGACG.

CDR3 amino acids: CASSLEGGLYTEAFF. CDR3 DNA (partial): TGTGCCAGCAGCTTGGAGGGGGGGCTGTACACTGAA. The chain has TRBV5-5 and TRBJ1-1, with a weak D call TRBD1 (6 bases). The missing CDR3 end, 3 residues past where the read stops, is filled in from the germline J gene. Germline CDR1 reads SGHKS; CDR2 reads YYEKEE (reference sequence). V dropped 0 bases and J dropped 3 bases, with 12 bases sitting between them. This CDR3 has 15 residues.

As for this clone: Read data end 3 residues before the CDR3 end; the end is taken from the germline J gene. This chain connects TRBV15 to TRBJ2-1, with no clear D. Germline lookup yields CDR1 LNHNV and CDR2 YYDKDF (reference sequence). V was clipped by 0 bases and J by 8 bases, with 5 bases between them. The CDR3 loop spans 12 amino acids. The CDR3 bases that were read are TGTGCCACCAGCAGAGATGGGCATGAG. Its protein product is CATSRDGHE. The entire CDR3 sequence reads CATSRDGHEQFF.